The clone carrying this TCR beta chain showed up just a few times. 5'RACE primed from the constant segment yielded TCR alpha and TCR beta cDNA libraries bearing sample barcodes and UMIs. TCRdb re-derived calls from the 5' RACE reads in MiXCR, one entry per CDR3 protein. The profile shows some 290,000 distinct CDR3 sequences, 15% to 20% of them singletons. This sample is part of a study of T-cell memory formation after mild COVID-19. The TCR originated in a man aged 18 to 30 who had mild COVID-19 (a few samples of this study predate the infection). Cell type and time point are not known. Material for sequencing was PBMCs or a T cell subset sorted from them (not recorded which).

CDR3 nucleotide sequence: TGCAGCGTTGAAGAGGCTAGCGGGGGGGCCCTGACCTACAATGAGCAGTTCTTC. Translated, it gives CSVEEASGGALTYNEQFF. The chain combines TRBV29-1 with TRBJ2-1, with 12 bases identical to TRBD2. V lost 0 bases to trimming and J lost 2 bases; unmatched junction nucleotides: 8. Per germline, CDR1 SQVTM and CDR2 ANQGSEA. This CDR3 has 18 residues.